One and the same sample provided the 31 T cell receptor beta chains below, sequenced in a study of vaccination and CD4 T cells after COVID-19 (dated by TCRdb to 2021 to 2024). Receptors were amplified or captured by PCR. The sequencing machine was an Illumina iSeq 100. Using fastp at Q25 and MiXCR, TCRdb reprocessed the public reads and kept productive beta chains. Merged by CDR3 protein, the rows form single entries marked with the most common genes and DNA. Recorded for this sample are some 18,000 distinct CDR3 sequences; 62% of them occurred a single time. Clones ranked in the top ten supply 0.85% to 1.3% of the sample. The sample in question was CD4+ T cells from blood, obtained before SARS-CoV-2 vaccination. These receptors originate from a human donor who had recovered from COVID-19.

This chain connects TRBV24-1 to TRBJ2-1; D uncertain. Trimming shortened V by 7 bases and J by 3 bases, and 3 bases separated the two germline ends. Germline CDR1 reads KGHDR; CDR2 reads SFDVKD. This CDR3 has 11 amino acids. Here the CDR3 DNA reads TGTGCCACCAGGTACTACAATGAGCAGTTCTTC. This gives the protein CATRYYNEQFF.

The J gene is TRBJ2-5, the V gene TRBV7-3; 13 bases line up with TRBD2. J lost 4 bases, V lost 6 bases, and 5 bases had no gene match. This CDR3 is built from 15 residues. Germline V gene lookup returns CDR1 SGHTA and CDR2 FQGTGA. The CDR3 here is CASRSGLAGTETQYF. In nucleotides, the CDR3 is TGTGCCAGCAGGTCGGGACTAGCGGGAACAGAGACCCAGTACTTC.

The chain links TRBV7-9 to TRBJ2-5; TRBD2 might be the D (6 bases). The CDR3 consists of 17 residues. V was clipped by 2 bases and J by 1 base, with 17 bases between them. Germline V gives CDR1 SEHNR, CDR2 FQNEAQ (reference sequence). Written as DNA, the CDR3 is TGTGCCAGCAGCTTACCCCTCGACGCGGGGCCCCAAGAGACCCAGTACTTC. This gives the protein CASSLPLDAGPQETQYF.

The V call is TRBV20-1, the J call TRBJ2-7; 13 positions agree with TRBD2. Trimming at V came to 5 bases and at J to 2 bases, leaving 3 bases not matched to a gene. This CDR3 has 14 amino acids. Germline values: CDR1 DFQATT, CDR2 SNEGSKA (reference sequence). The CDR3 nucleotides are TGCAGTGCTGGGGGACTAGCGGGGCCCTACGAGCAGTACTTC. Translation: CSAGGLAGPYEQYF.

The CDR3 reads CSARPTQGLFNQPQHF. The CDR3 DNA follows: TGCAGTGCTCGACCAACTCAGGGCCTATTCAATCAGCCCCAGCATTTT. The rearrangement uses TRBV20-1 and TRBJ1-5; possible D gene TRBD1, 5 bases. In germline, CDR1 is DFQATT, CDR2 SNEGSKA (reference sequence). The CDR3 has 16 residues. V was shortened by 5 bases and J by 3 bases, with 20 bases between the two germline ends.

This clonotype was observed a handful of times. V and J are TRBV6-5 and TRBJ1-2, with D uncertain. V was clipped by 2 bases and J by 0 bases, with 10 bases between them. This CDR3 has 15 amino acids. CDR1 and CDR2 from the germline V gene are MNHEY and SVGAGI. CDR3 DNA: TGTGCCAGCAGTTACGGTCAGGAGACTAACTATGGCTACACCTTC. Translation: CASSYGQETNYGYTF.

This clonotype occurred a few times. The chain carries TRBV18 and TRBJ1-6; 9 bases are shared with TRBD1. V shed 6 bases and J 8 bases; nucleotides not matched to a gene: 8. This CDR3 has 15 amino acids. Germline V gives CDR1 KGHSH, CDR2 LQKENI. This CDR3 reads CASSEWGQGDSPLHF. The CDR3 DNA sequence: TGTGCCAGCTCTGAGTGGGGACAGGGAGATTCACCCCTCCACTTT.

The chain links TRBV7-2 to TRBJ1-1; D call uncertain. CDR3 length: 13 residues. Germline CDR1 reads SGHTA; CDR2 reads FQGNSA. Trimming took 6 bases from V and 10 from J, leaving 18 bases between them. The CDR3 reads CASSSDRNSVAFF. The CDR3 nucleotides read TGTGCCAGCAGTTCGGACCGAAACTCGGTAGCTTTCTTT.

The rearrangement links TRBV6-4 to TRBJ2-3; 11 bases align to TRBD2. The V gene's germline CDR1 is MRHNA and CDR2 SNTAGT. The V gene end was trimmed by 0 bases and the J gene end by 4 bases; junction bases not matched to a gene: 0. The CDR3 loop spans 15 amino acids. CDR3 protein: CASSDSLAGADTQYF. Here the CDR3 DNA reads TGTGCCAGCAGTGACTCACTAGCGGGAGCAGATACGCAGTATTTT.

The chain combines TRBV7-3 with TRBJ2-3; 10 nucleotides line up with TRBD2. The CDR3 contains 19 residues. Germline CDR1 is SGHTA and CDR2 is FQGTGA. V lost 5 bases and J lost 4; bases outside the gene matches: 18. CDR3 loop: CASSVNSRGIAGGSDTQYF. The CDR3 region has the DNA TGTGCCAGCAGCGTAAATTCCCGGGGGATAGCGGGAGGATCAGATACGCAGTATTTT. Full variable domain (outside the CDR3, taken from reference TRBV7-3 and TRBJ2-3): GAGVSQTPSNKVTEKGKYVELRCDPISGHTALYWYRQSLGQGPEFLIYFQGTGAADDSGLPNDRFFAVRPEGSVSTLKIQRTERGDSAVYLCASSVNSRGIAGGSDTQYFGPGTRLTVL.

The rearrangement joins TRBV6-2 or TRBV6-3 to TRBJ2-3, with 9 bases aligning to TRBD2. Germline-derived CDR1 and CDR2 are MNHEY and SVGEGT. The CDR3 has 15 residues. J was trimmed by 2 bases and V by 8 bases; bases with no gene match: 8. In DNA, the CDR3 is TGTGCCAGCTGTGCTAGCGGGATTATCACAGATACGCAGTATTTT. Translated: CASCASGIITDTQYF.

The V and J genes are TRBV5-6 and TRBJ1-2; D remains unclear. Trimming removed 4 bases at V and 1 base at J, with 8 bases between. Germline V CDR1 and CDR2: SGHDT, YYEEEE. This CDR3 spans 13 amino acids. This CDR3 reads CASSLDGNYGYTF. The CDR3 nucleotides read TGTGCCAGCAGCCTGGACGGTAACTATGGCTACACCTTC. Together with reference TRBV5-6 and TRBJ1-2, the CDR3 gives the full variable domain: DAGVTQSPTHLIKTRGQQVTLRCSPKSGHDTVSWYQQALGQGPQFIFQYYEEEERQRGNFPDRFSGHQFPNYSSELNVNALLLGDSALYLCASSLDGNYGYTFGSGTRLTVV.

The chain recombines TRBV10-3 with TRBJ2-1; the D gene could be TRBD1 or TRBD2 (5 bases each). This CDR3 is built from 14 residues. Trimming pared 3 bases from V and 4 bases from J, leaving 10 bases between. Germline V CDR1 and CDR2: ENHRY, SYGVKD. This CDR3 reads CAISDPGRYNEQFF. The CDR3 DNA reads TGTGCCATCAGTGACCCGGGACGATACAATGAGCAGTTCTTC.

This rearrangement joins TRBV7-9 to TRBJ2-5; 11 nucleotides align to TRBD2. V lost 5 bases and J lost 4; bases outside the gene matches: 12. This CDR3 has 17 residues. Germline CDR1 reads SEHNR; CDR2 reads FQNEAQ (reference sequence). The chain's CDR3 is CASSQGTSGSVLETQYF. The CDR3, as DNA: TGTGCCAGCAGCCAAGGAACTAGCGGGAGTGTATTAGAGACCCAGTACTTC. The full variable domain, with the rest looked up from reference TRBV7-9 and TRBJ2-5, is DTGVSQNPRHKITKRGQNVTFRCDPISEHNRLYWYRQTLGQGPEFLTYFQNEAQLEKSRLLSDRFSAERPKGSFSTLEIQRTEQGDSAMYLCASSQGTSGSVLETQYFGPGTRLLVL.

Here the CDR3 DNA reads TGCAGTGCTAGGATGGGTCTAGCGAGCCACGAGCAGTACTTC. Amino acid sequence: CSARMGLASHEQYF. J is TRBJ2-7 and V is TRBV20-1; tentative D call: TRBD2 (6 bases). The CDR3 is 14 residues long. Germline CDR1 is DFQATT and CDR2 is SNEGSKA (reference sequence). With 3 bases removed from V and 5 bases from J, the gap between germline ends came to 17 bases.

The chain carries TRBV15 and TRBJ1-3; no firm D call. The CDR3 runs to 15 residues. CDR1 is LNHNV, CDR2 YYDKDF, per germline (reference sequence). V dropped 1 base and J dropped 5 bases, with 12 bases sitting between them. The CDR3 region is CATSRGGSGRNTIYF. The DNA for the CDR3 is TGTGCCACCAGCAGAGGAGGATCCGGCCGAAACACCATATATTTT. The full variable domain, its missing parts supplied by reference TRBV15 and TRBJ1-3, is DAMVIQNPRYQVTQFGKPVTLSCSQTLNHNVMYWYQQKSSQAPKLLFHYYDKDFNNEADTPDNFQSRRPNTSFCFLDIRSPGLGDTAMYLCATSRGGSGRNTIYFGEGSWLTVV.

V and J are TRBV5-4 and TRBJ2-3; 8 bases line up with TRBD2. V shed 4 bases, J shed 4 bases, and the junction held 11 bases outside the gene matches. The CDR3 is made up of 16 amino acids. Germline CDR1 SGHNT, CDR2 YYREEE (reference sequence). The CDR3, as DNA: TGTGCCAGCAGCCTAAGACTAGCGTCGGGGGCAGATACGCAGTATTTT. Translating it yields CASSLRLASGADTQYF. The variable domain in full, with the rest retrieved from reference TRBV5-4 and TRBJ2-3, is ETGVTQSPTHLIKTRGQQVTLRCSSQSGHNTVSWYQQALGQGPQFIFQYYREEENGRGNFPPRFSGLQFPNYSSELNVNALELDDSALYLCASSLRLASGADTQYFGPGTRLTVL.

The chain has TRBV7-2 and TRBJ2-7; no clear D gene. The CDR3 runs to 18 residues. The germline V and J ends were trimmed by 4 bases and 0 bases, with 22 bases remaining between them. CDR1 and CDR2 from the germline V gene are SGHTA and FQGNSA. The CDR3 DNA follows: TGTGCCAGCAGCTCCCTCTTTTCCCCTCCGTCCAACTCCTACGAGCAGTACTTC. Its translation is CASSSLFSPPSNSYEQYF.

The rearrangement uses TRBV7-9 and TRBJ2-7, with D maybe TRBD1 (6 bases). Trimming removed 5 bases from V and 2 bases from J, with 13 bases in between. This CDR3 has 14 amino acids. Germline V gene sequence: CDR1 SEHNR, CDR2 FQNEAQ (reference sequence). The CDR3 spells CASSEDRWAYEQYF. The CDR3 coding sequence is TGTGCCAGCAGCGAAGACAGGTGGGCCTACGAGCAGTACTTC.

This chain joins TRBV6-1 and TRBJ1-1; maybe TRBD1 (6 bases). Looked up from germline, CDR1 is MNHNS and CDR2 is SASEGT. V lost 10 bases to trimming and J lost 3 bases, with 15 bases between them. The CDR3 length is 13 residues. This CDR3 reads CANILQGYTEAFF. CDR3 DNA: TGTGCCAACATACTACAGGGATACACTGAAGCTTTCTTT.

This clonotype has more than one count but fewer than ten. For the CDR3, the DNA is TGTGCCAGCAGTTACGTCGATCGGGGTCAGCCCCAGCATTTT. Residues: CASSYVDRGQPQHF. The rearrangement uses TRBV6-5 and TRBJ1-5; the D is unclear. Germline-derived CDR1 and CDR2 are MNHEY and SVGAGI. The V end was cut by 2 bases, the J end by 6 bases, with 11 bases between. The CDR3 is 14 amino acids.

This sequence joins TRBV3-1 and TRBJ2-2; 8 nucleotides line up with TRBD2. V lost 1 base to trimming and J lost 0 bases; unmatched junction nucleotides: 1. The germline CDR1 and CDR2 sequences are LGHDT and YNNKEL (reference sequence). CDR3 length: 16 amino acids. CDR3 sequence (DNA): TGTGCCAGCAGCCAAGTAGCGGGGACGAACACCGGGGAGCTGTTTTTT. It is translated as CASSQVAGTNTGELFF. The full variable domain, in which reference TRBV3-1 and TRBJ2-2 provide the parts outside the CDR3, is DTAVSQTPKYLVTQMGNDKSIKCEQNLGHDTMYWYKQDSKKFLKIMFSYNNKELIINETVPNRFSPKSPDKAHLNLHINSLELGDSAVYFCASSQVAGTNTGELFFGEGSRLTVL.

CDR3 amino acids: CASSRTHTRNFNEQFF. The CDR3 nucleotides are TGTGCCAGCAGTCGCACCCATACTAGGAACTTCAATGAGCAGTTCTTC. This chain connects TRBV6-4 to TRBJ2-1, with D possibly matching TRBD2 (5 bases). V lost 5 bases, J lost 6 bases, and 20 bases lay in between. The length of the CDR3 is 16 residues. Germline CDR1 is MRHNA and CDR2 is SNTAGT.

This clonotype is a singleton in its sample. The chain combines TRBV4-1 with TRBJ2-7; 8 bases are a match to TRBD1. The CDR3 loop spans 16 amino acids. Germline lookup yields CDR1 MGHRA and CDR2 YSYEKL. Trimming cost V 1 base and J 0 bases; bases outside gene matches: 5. The CDR3 nucleotides are TGCGCCAGCAGCCAAGGCTGGACAGGGAGCTCCTACGAGCAGTACTTC. Its translation: CASSQGWTGSSYEQYF.

The CDR3 protein is CASSLTGPGQGGYEQYF. The CDR3 nucleotides read TGTGCCAGCAGTTTAACGGGGCCGGGACAGGGGGGCTACGAGCAGTACTTC. The chain joins TRBV27 to TRBJ2-7, with TRBD1 matching 11 bases. V trimming: 2 bases; J trimming: 3 bases; junction bases outside the gene matches: 9. Germline V gene data show CDR1 as MNHEY and CDR2 as SMNVEV (reference sequence). This CDR3 has 17 amino acids.

The CDR3 sequence: CSALGRGRDEQYF. In DNA, the CDR3 is TGCAGTGCCCTGGGGAGGGGTAGGGACGAGCAGTACTTC. The genes are TRBV20-1 and TRBJ2-7; 7 bases are shared with TRBD2. Trimming removed 6 bases from V and 5 bases from J; junction bases left unmatched: 10. From germline, CDR1 is DFQATT and CDR2 SNEGSKA (reference sequence). CDR3 length: 13 amino acids.

This clonotype was picked up one time. The chain has TRBV7-6 and TRBJ1-1; no firm D call. The CDR3 totals 14 residues. CDR1 SGHVS and CDR2 FNYEAQ come from the germline V gene. V lost 4 bases, J lost 13 bases, and 22 bases lay in between. Here the CDR3 DNA reads TGTGCCAGCAGCTCTACCGTCGTCGGCCCCTATCGTTTCTTT. Its translation is CASSSTVVGPYRFF.

The chain employs TRBV10-3 and TRBJ1-5; D is undetermined. V was pared by 0 bases and J by 4 bases, with 7 bases between. This CDR3 is 14 amino acids long. Germline CDR1 and CDR2: ENHRY and SYGVKD. The CDR3 protein is CAISESVSNQPQHF. The CDR3 DNA sequence: TGTGCCATCAGTGAGTCGGTCAGTAATCAGCCCCAGCATTTT.

This clonotype has a handful of counts. This chain links TRBV7-8 with TRBJ2-3; 8 nucleotides line up with TRBD2. This CDR3 is built from 14 residues. Trimming at V came to 5 bases and at J to 5 bases, leaving 6 bases not matched to a gene. CDR1 is SGHVS, CDR2 FQNEAQ, per germline. The CDR3 loop reads CASSITSGIDTQYF. DNA of the CDR3: TGTGCCAGCAGCATAACTAGCGGTATAGATACGCAGTATTTT.

V usage is TRBV11-1 and J usage is TRBJ1-1, with TRBD1 as a possible D gene (6 bases). The V gene's germline CDR1 is SGHAT and CDR2 FQDESV (reference sequence). The CDR3 sequence is 15 residues long. Trimming removed 1 base from V and 5 bases from J, with 14 bases in between. Here the CDR3 DNA reads TGTGCCAGCAGCTTAGACAGGGATCTCGGGACTGAAGCTTTCTTT. Translation gives CASSLDRDLGTEAFF.

This clonotype was seen a few times. The chain is built from TRBV19 and TRBJ1-6; D unclear. This CDR3 spans 16 amino acids. V shed 3 bases and J shed 2 bases, with 11 bases lying between them. The germline V gene encodes CDR1 LNHDA and CDR2 SQIVND (reference sequence). The CDR3 region has the DNA TGTGCCAGTAGTATCCGCGGAGGGACCTATAATTCACCCCTCCACTTT. It specifies CASSIRGGTYNSPLHF.